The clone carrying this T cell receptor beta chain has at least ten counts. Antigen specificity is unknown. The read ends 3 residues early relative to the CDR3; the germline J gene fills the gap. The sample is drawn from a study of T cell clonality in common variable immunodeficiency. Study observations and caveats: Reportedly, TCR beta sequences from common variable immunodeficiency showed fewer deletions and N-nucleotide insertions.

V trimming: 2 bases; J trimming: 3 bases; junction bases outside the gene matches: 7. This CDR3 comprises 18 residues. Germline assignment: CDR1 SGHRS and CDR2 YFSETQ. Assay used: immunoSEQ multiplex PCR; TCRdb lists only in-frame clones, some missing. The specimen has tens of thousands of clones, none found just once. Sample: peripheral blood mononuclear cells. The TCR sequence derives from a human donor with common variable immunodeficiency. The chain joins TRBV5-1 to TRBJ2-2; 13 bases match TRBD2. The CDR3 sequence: CASSFRTSGGLDTGELFF. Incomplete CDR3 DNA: TGCGCCAGCAGCTTCCGGACTAGCGGGGGCCTCGACACCGGGGAG.